The 5 T cell receptor beta chains below were found in one sample sequenced in a study of CD8+ T cells in alopecia areata. In each case, RNA was isolated and then reverse transcribed into cDNA as the sequencing template. Libraries were prepared by immunoSEQ multiplex PCR; TCRdb keeps only in-frame clonotypes and omits some of them. Counted here are about 150,000 clones, 45% to 55% occurring once; the ten biggest clones make up roughly a fifth. The source material was CD8+ T cells sorted from blood, sampled at week 0. The source is a human donor with alopecia areata.

The chain links TRBV7-3 to TRBJ1-1; D possibly corresponds to TRBD1 (5 bases). This CDR3 comprises 13 residues. Germline V gene data show CDR1 as SGHTA and CDR2 as FQGTGA. The V end lost 2 bases, the J end lost 1 base, and 5 bases lay between the germline ends. The CDR3 spells CASSLGQNTEAFF. CDR3 coding DNA: TGTGCCAGCAGCTTAGGACAGAACACTGAAGCTTTCTTT.

This chain joins TRBV9 and TRBJ1-2; D remains unclear. CDR3 length: 15 amino acids. Trimming took 4 bases from V and 9 from J, leaving 22 bases between them. Germline CDR1 and CDR2: SGDLS and YYNGEE. CDR3 bases: TGTGCCAGCAGCTCCTGGGAGGAAATCTCCTTCAGCTACACCTTC. Translating gives CASSSWEEISFSYTF.

The chain combines TRBV11-2 with TRBJ2-7; D not resolved. Trimming took 1 base from V and 2 from J, leaving 12 bases between them. Germline CDR1 reads SGHAT; CDR2 reads FQNNGV. The CDR3 loop spans 15 amino acids. The CDR3 here is CASSLVATRAYEQYF. The CDR3 bases are TGTGCCAGCAGCTTAGTTGCCACCAGAGCCTACGAGCAGTACTTC.

The sample holds one count of this clone. The DNA for the CDR3 is TGCAGCGTTGAGGCCCTTAGGGATGCACCTCCCCATAACTATGGCTACACCTTC. Translation gives CSVEALRDAPPHNYGYTF. V and J are TRBV29-1 and TRBJ1-2; no clear D gene. Germline assignment: CDR1 SQVTM and CDR2 ANQGSEA. With 3 bases removed from V and 1 base from J, the gap between germline ends came to 24 bases. This CDR3 contains 18 residues.

This clone has just a few counts. The rearrangement joins TRBV29-1 to TRBJ1-2; D is uncertain. In germline, CDR1 is SQVTM, CDR2 ANQGSEA. The CDR3 is 14 amino acids. V was clipped by 1 base and J by 5 bases, with 14 bases between them. The CDR3 DNA reads as TGCAGCGTTGAAGGGGGAAGCCTAGGGTATGGCTACACCTTC. Protein product: CSVEGGSLGYGYTF.